The clone carrying this T cell receptor (beta chain) was counted a few times. This record belongs to a study of blood T cell repertoires in COVID-19. Study-level information: T cells, B-cell-depleted T cells, or PBMCs supplied cDNA or gDNA.

The authors' processing: Estimation of nucleated cell counts relied on the amplification of reference gene primers. Some clones are missing from TCRdb's copy, which holds only in-frame ones; the method was immunoSEQ multiplex PCR. D and trimming come from the DNA, and the V and J calls and clone size come from that table. This table has about 110,000 clones, around 80% appearing once. The V gene's germline CDR1 is SGHTA and CDR2 FQGNSA. CDR3 size: 15 residues. The V gene end was trimmed by 1 base and the J gene end by 3 bases; junction bases not matched to a gene: 3. The V gene is TRBV7-2, the J gene TRBJ2-1; 7 nucleotides match TRBD2. The clonotype comes from an elderly woman with acute or convalescent COVID-19. Sequenced material: peripheral blood. As DNA, the CDR3 is TGTGCCAGCAGCTTAGGGGGGAGGGTCTACAATGAGCAGTTCTTC. Protein product: CASSLGGRVYNEQFF.